The rows below give T cell receptor beta chains drawn from one sample of a study of radiation and T cells in renal cell carcinoma. Sequenced by immunoSEQ multiplex PCR; TCRdb stores in-frame clones only, minus some. Altogether about 150,000 clones are present, less than 90% being singletons, with the ten largest covering approximately 4%. The sequenced sample was blood, obtained from a patient whose treatment included radiotherapy and nephrectomy. These TCRs come from an older woman with renal cell carcinoma. CDR3s include the opening cysteine and the closing phenylalanine or tryptophan. The D gene is left open where the match is weak. Part of the rows lack a size; the others show once, few, many or a class for expanded clones.

clone_size d_call j_call v_call cdr3_nt cdr3_aa
. . TRBJ1-2 TRBV11-2 TGTGCCAGCAGCTTAGCGAGTATCGGCGGGGGCTACACCTTC CASSLASIGGGYTF
. TRBD2 TRBJ2-1 TRBV7-9 TGTGCCAGCAGCCCTGGAGGGACTACCAATGAGCAGTTCTTC CASSPGGTTNEQFF
. . TRBJ1-1 TRBV6-6 TGTGCCAGCAGCCCTCAGCCCGAGCCCACTGAAGCTTTCTTT CASSPQPEPTEAFF
few . TRBJ1-1 TRBV6-1 TGTGCCAGCAGTGAGGCAGACATTGAAGCTTTCTTT CASSEADIEAFF
. . TRBJ1-4 TRBV7-2 TGTGCCAGCAGCCGGATTAATGAAAAACTGTTTTTT CASSRINEKLFF
. TRBD2 TRBJ2-3 TRBV19 TGTGCCAGTAGCGAAGTACTAGCGGGGGGGCCTCGGGATACGCAGTATTTT CASSEVLAGGPRDTQYF
. TRBD1 TRBJ2-7 TRBV15 TGTGCCACCAGCGGACCGGGACAGGGGAAATACGAGCAGTACTTC CATSGPGQGKYEQYF
. . TRBJ1-2 TRBV29-1 TGCAGCGTTCTTACGGACCCCCAGGATGGCTACACCTTC CSVLTDPQDGYTF
. . TRBJ2-5 TRBV7-8 TGTGCCAGCAGCTTAGGGGTAGTGAAAGAGACCCAGTACTTC CASSLGVVKETQYF
. TRBD2 TRBJ2-3 TRBV5-5 TGTGCCAGCAGCTGGGGACTAGCGGGGCCCTTCCCTAGCACAGATACGCAGTATTTT CASSWGLAGPFPSTDTQYF
few . TRBJ1-5 TRBV7-9 TGTGCCAGCAGCACCAGTTCAGGTCAGCCCCAGCATTTT CASSTSSGQPQHF
. TRBD1 TRBJ2-3 TRBV30 TGTGCCTGGAAGCCCATATTTGGTGGGGCAGGGGGCTTTAAAGATACGCAGTATTTT CAWKPIFGGAGGFKDTQYF
. . TRBJ1-2 TRBV10-3 TGTGCCATCAGTACAGGGTGGGGCTACACCTTC CAISTGWGYTF
. . TRBJ1-5 TRBV7-2 TGTGCCAGCAGCTTAGTAGCCGGGGCTACGACGCAGCCCCAGCATTTT CASSLVAGATTQPQHF
. . TRBJ1-1 TRBV2 TGTGCCAGCAGCGGGACTGTGCTCGGGGACACTGAAGCTTTCTTT CASSGTVLGDTEAFF
. TRBD1 TRBJ1-2 TRBV30 TGTGCCTGCGGGACAGGCAACTATGGCTACACCTTC CACGTGNYGYTF
. . TRBJ2-5 TRBV28 TGTGCCAGCAGTCCGTATCAAATGTTAGGGGGGGGGCTTGAGACCCAGTACTTC CASSPYQMLGGGLETQYF
. TRBD1 TRBJ2-1 TRBV11-2 TGTGCCAGCAGCTTTACAGGGGGCTATAAGGATGAGCAGTTCTTC CASSFTGGYKDEQFF
once . TRBJ1-1 TRBV6-4 TGTGCCAGCAGTGCGGTACAGGGTCTAGAAGCTTTCTTT CASSAVQGLEAFF
. TRBD2 TRBJ2-1 TRBV19 TGTGCCAGTTGTCCTTTTGCGGGGGTATACAATGAGCAGTTCTTC CASCPFAGVYNEQFF
. . TRBJ2-1 TRBV6-1 TGTGCCAGCCTCGTCCCGAGGGGATACAATGAGCAGTTCTTC CASLVPRGYNEQFF
once TRBD1 TRBJ1-5 TRBV6-1 TGTGCCACCGGGACAGGGAGTTTCGGCAATCAGCCCCAGCATTTT CATGTGSFGNQPQHF
. . TRBJ2-7 TRBV27 TGTGCCAGCAGATACTCAGGGAGGAACTCCTACGAGCAGTACTTC CASRYSGRNSYEQYF
. . TRBJ1-2 TRBV30 TGTGCCTCCCCCCGGCAGGCTACACCAGATGGCTACACCTTC CASPRQATPDGYTF
. TRBD1 TRBJ1-3 TRBV9 TGTGCCAGCAGCCCCCGGGACAGGGCCGGAAACACCATATATTTT CASSPRDRAGNTIYF
. . TRBJ1-1 TRBV7-6 TGTGCCAGCAGCACCACAGGGAGCCCCGACACTGAAGCTTTCTTT CASSTTGSPDTEAFF
. . TRBJ1-1 TRBV4-3 TGCGCCAGCAGCCGGCATAAGGGACAAGGCGACACTGAAGCTTTCTTT CASSRHKGQGDTEAFF
. TRBD1 TRBJ1-1 TRBV11-2 TGTGCCAGCAGCTTTGAGACAGGGTGGACTGAAGCTTTCTTT CASSFETGWTEAFF
. . TRBJ2-1 TRBV6-1 TGTGCCAGCAGTGTCCGAGGGGGCTCCTACAATGAGCAGTTCTTC CASSVRGGSYNEQFF
. . TRBJ1-3 TRBV5-6 . CASSFRFGVQNGNTIYF
. . TRBJ2-2 TRBV5-4 TGTGCCAGCAGCTTGGACCCAAACGGGGGCACCGGGGAGCTGTTTTTT CASSLDPNGGTGELFF
. . TRBJ1-1 TRBV19 TGTGCCAGTAGTATAAGGGGACAATTCACTGAAGCTTTCTTT CASSIRGQFTEAFF
. . TRBJ2-1 TRBV7-9 TGTGCCAGCAGCTTAGGGAGCGGCGTCGATGAGCAGTTCTTC CASSLGSGVDEQFF
. TRBD2 TRBJ2-1 TRBV6-5 TGTGCCAGCAGTTACTCTCGGGGGGACTACAATGAGCAGTTCTTC CASSYSRGDYNEQFF
. . TRBJ1-1 TRBV5-5 . CASSFLWSTEAFF
. TRBD2 TRBJ2-1 TRBV5-6 TGTGCCAGCAGCTTGAAGTGGTCAGAGCGGGGGGGCCTTAGGAATGAGCAGTTCTTC CASSLKWSERGGLRNEQFF
. . TRBJ1-4 TRBV5-8 TGTGCCAGCAGCTCCCGGGACCTGGTAATTTTT CASSSRDLVIF
. TRBD1 TRBJ1-2 TRBV10-1 TGCGCCAGCAGTGACACCGACTTAGACAGGGCCTATGGCTACACCTTC CASSDTDLDRAYGYTF
once . TRBJ1-3 TRBV15 TGTGCCACCAGCAGAGATCTCGGAAGGACTGGAAACACCATATATTTT CATSRDLGRTGNTIYF
. . TRBJ2-3 TRBV7-2 TGTGCCAGCAGCTTTGGACAGCGGTACACAGATACGCAGTATTTT CASSFGQRYTDTQYF
. TRBD1 TRBJ1-1 TRBV6-5 TGTGCCAGCAGTTACCGACAGGGGTTAACTAACACTGAAGCTTTCTTT CASSYRQGLTNTEAFF
. TRBD1 TRBJ1-2 TRBV19 TGTGCCAGTAGTCTTGCAGGGGGCTATGGCTACACCTTC CASSLAGGYGYTF
few . TRBJ1-6 TRBV5-1 TGCGCCAGCAGCTTGGCGGGACGGGCCTATAATTCACCCCTCCACTTT CASSLAGRAYNSPLHF
. TRBD1 TRBJ2-3 TRBV5-1 TGCGCCAGCAGCTGGATGACAGGGGCAGATACGCAGTATTTT CASSWMTGADTQYF
. . TRBJ1-5 TRBV28 TGTGCCAGCAGTTTCAGCGGGGGGGGGAGCAATCAGCCCCAGCATTTT CASSFSGGGSNQPQHF
. TRBD1 TRBJ1-1 TRBV19 TGTGCCAGTAGTATACGGGACAGGGGGCCGAACACTGAAGCTTTCTTT CASSIRDRGPNTEAFF
. TRBD1 TRBJ2-5 TRBV5-1 TGCGCCAGCACCCCGGGTGGGACAGGGGTTGGCGAGACCCAGTACTTC CASTPGGTGVGETQYF
. TRBD1 TRBJ2-7 TRBV14 TGTGCCAGCAGCCCCCGACAGGGTACCTACGAGCAGTACTTC CASSPRQGTYEQYF
. . TRBJ1-1 TRBV13 TGTGCCAGCAGCTTAGGTCCCAGGGGCATGGGCACTGAAGCTTTCTTT CASSLGPRGMGTEAFF
. TRBD2 TRBJ2-7 TRBV19 TGTGCCAGTAGTAAGTCCGGGGGGGCGAGGGAGCAGTACTTC CASSKSGGAREQYF
. . TRBJ2-2 TRBV28 TGTGCCAGCAGTTTACCGAACACCGGGGAGCTGTTTTTT CASSLPNTGELFF
. TRBD1 TRBJ1-5 TRBV7-2 TGTGCCAGCAGTCTCGACAGGGGTATAGAGCCCCAGCATTTT CASSLDRGIEPQHF
. TRBD2 TRBJ2-7 TRBV11-3 TGTGCCAGCAGCTCGAGCCGGACTAGCGGGGAGTACGAGCAGTACTTC CASSSSRTSGEYEQYF
. TRBD1 TRBJ1-3 TRBV19 TGTGCCAGTAGTATCGGGACAGATGGAAACACCATATATTTT CASSIGTDGNTIYF
. . TRBJ1-1 TRBV11-3 TGTGCCAGCAGCTCTTCCGGGCAAATTAGGACTGAAGCTTTCTTT CASSSSGQIRTEAFF